The rows below give T cell receptor beta chains drawn from one sample of a study of PD-1 blockade in classical Hodgkin lymphoma. The repertoire was sequenced with immunoSEQ multiplex PCR; TCRdb's copy has only in-frame clones and lacks some. The sample holds about 99,000 clones, roughly 81% seen once. Sequenced material: peripheral blood mononuclear cells (PBMCs), taken before the second cycle of nivolumab. The receptors were gathered from a human donor with classical Hodgkin lymphoma. CDR3s include the opening cysteine and the closing phenylalanine or tryptophan. A D gene is named only where the DNA matches it firmly. Clone size is given for some rows only: seen once, a few or many times, or a class if the clone is expanded.

j_call	clone_size	v_call	d_call	cdr3_aa	cdr3_nt
TRBJ1-1	NA	TRBV30	NA	CAWSVIREAFF	TGTGCCTGGAGTGTAATTCGGGAGGCTTTCTTT
TRBJ2-7	few	TRBV27	NA	CASSLSRQRSSYEQYF	TGTGCCAGCAGTTTATCAAGACAGCGCAGCTCCTACGAGCAGTACTTC
TRBJ2-1	once	TRBV6-6	TRBD1	CASSGTGGFNEQFF	TGTGCCAGCTCGGGAACAGGGGGTTTCAATGAGCAGTTCTTC
TRBJ1-4	NA	TRBV10-1	NA	CASRPDSPPLIASKLFF	TGCGCCAGCAGACCCGACAGTCCCCCACTTATCGCGTCAAAACTGTTTTTT
TRBJ2-1	NA	TRBV2	TRBD1	CASSTYAGGGEQFF	TGTGCCAGCAGTACATACGCAGGGGGCGGTGAGCAGTTCTTC
TRBJ2-7	once	TRBV5-4	TRBD2	CASSHPPGLGSEQYF	TGTGCCAGCAGCCACCCCCCGGGACTAGGATCCGAGCAGTACTTC
TRBJ2-7	once	TRBV14	TRBD2	CASPGGALFYEQYF	TGTGCCAGCCCCGGGGGGGCCCTTTTTTACGAGCAGTACTTC
TRBJ2-7	NA	TRBV2	NA	CASSGLGPSPSGLSGYEQYF	TGTGCCAGCAGTGGGCTAGGGCCCAGCCCATCAGGGCTATCGGGCTACGAGCAGTACTTC
TRBJ1-1	NA	TRBV7-2	TRBD1	CASSVTGGSEAFF	TGTGCCAGCAGCGTGACAGGGGGCTCTGAAGCTTTCTTT
TRBJ2-7	NA	TRBV2	NA	CASSPMGGEGKQYF	TGTGCCAGCAGCCCTATGGGAGGCGAGGGGAAGCAGTACTTC
TRBJ2-1	once	TRBV7-9	TRBD2	CASSRTSGKYGDEQFF	TGTGCCAGCAGCCGGACTAGCGGGAAATATGGCGATGAGCAGTTCTTC
TRBJ1-1	NA	TRBV21-1	NA	CASSKRRGVEGNTEAFF	TGTGCCAGCAGCAAAAGGCGGGGTGTCGAGGGGAACACTGAAGCTTTCTTT
TRBJ2-1	once	TRBV6-5	NA	CASSAGRAGEQFF	TGTGCCAGCAGCGCCGGTCGGGCGGGTGAGCAGTTCTTC
TRBJ2-3	NA	TRBV5-1	NA	CASSLWRTSTDTQYF	TGCGCCAGCAGCTTGTGGCGGACTAGCACAGATACGCAGTATTTT
TRBJ2-3	NA	TRBV5-4	NA	CASSLAADTQYF	TGTGCCAGCAGCTTGGCCGCAGATACGCAGTATTTT
TRBJ1-1	NA	TRBV9	NA	CASSVAPRTEAFF	TGTGCCAGCAGCGTAGCCCCCAGGACTGAAGCTTTCTTT
TRBJ1-5	NA	TRBV5-1	NA	CASSLGPNQPQHF	TGCGCCAGCAGCTTGGGCCCGAATCAGCCCCAGCATTTT